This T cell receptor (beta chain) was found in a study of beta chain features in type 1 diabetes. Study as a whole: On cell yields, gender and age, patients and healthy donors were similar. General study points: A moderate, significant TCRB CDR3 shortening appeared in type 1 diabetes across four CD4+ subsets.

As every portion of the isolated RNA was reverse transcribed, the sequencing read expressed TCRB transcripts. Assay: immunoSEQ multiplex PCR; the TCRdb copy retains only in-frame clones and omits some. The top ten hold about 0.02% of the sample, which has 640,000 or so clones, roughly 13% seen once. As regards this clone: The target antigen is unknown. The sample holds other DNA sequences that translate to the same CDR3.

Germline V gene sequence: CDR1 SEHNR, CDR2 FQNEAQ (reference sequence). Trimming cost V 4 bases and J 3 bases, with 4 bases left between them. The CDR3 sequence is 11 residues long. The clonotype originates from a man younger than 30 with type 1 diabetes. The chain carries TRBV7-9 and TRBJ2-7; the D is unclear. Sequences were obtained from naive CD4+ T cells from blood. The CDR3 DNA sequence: TGTGCCAGCAGCTCTCTCTACGAGCAGTACTTC. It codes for CASSSLYEQYF.